The subject of this entry is one T cell receptor (beta chain). In this sample, this clonotype turned up a few times. It lacks a known antigen. No base quality values were provided; no much bigger clone lies one nucleotide off. From its cysteine to its phenylalanine, the CDR3 spans 12 amino acids. Only the CDR3 portion is preserved as DNA: 36 bases, with reading frame beginning at the first base. Based on the germline V gene, the CDR1 and CDR2 sequences are LGHNA and YNFKEQ. Trimming takes 3 bases from V and 2 bases from J, and the germline ends sit 5 bases apart. Ficoll-Paque density gradient centrifugation was used to isolate PBMCs. These data are taken from a study of T-cell memory formation after mild COVID-19 (TCRdb year 2021). About the investigation overall: Most TCR sequence clusters were specific to one of the two donors. Two young, previously healthy adult volunteers, one female and one male, were included in the cohort. Longitudinal TCRalpha and TCRbeta repertoire sequencing tracked T-cell clones expanding and contracting after mild COVID-19 in a couple of donors.

What the research found in general, with its limitations: Some responding clones were detected in pre-infection memory, suggesting pre-existing cross-reactive memory T cells joined the SARS-CoV-2 response. Only a couple of mild cases were covered by the study, and larger cohorts that include severe cases with pre-infection samples were considered necessary. Contracting CD4+ clones turned up mainly in the CM and EM memory subsets, whereas EMRA was where CD8+ clones were enriched. SARS-CoV-2 specificity of the second-wave clones peaking on day 37 was not confirmed. From day 15 to 85, contracting clones showed balanced CD4/CD8 phenotypes, whereas a second wave of clones that expanded from day 15 to 37 leaned towards CD4+.

TCRdb names Illumina NovaSeq 6000 as the instrument used. TCRalpha and TCRbeta cDNA libraries were built by 5'RACE with constant-segment primers, adding sample barcodes and unique molecular identifiers. RNA was extracted from every sample with Trizol reagent. Library amplification was performed in two PCR steps, and a second sample barcode and Illumina TruSeq adapters were introduced in the second step. Sequencing of the libraries was done on an Illumina NovaSeq, producing 2 x 150 bp paired-end reads. As for how the authors treated the data: With migec v1.2.7, reads were demultiplexed and then collapsed into UMI-guided consensus sequences. Using mixcr v2.1.11, the UMI consensuses were aligned to TRA and TRB V and J templates and assembled into clonotypes. Clonotypes were classified as expanded or contracted when called significant by both edgeR and NoisET, with noise models trained on biological replicates. For edgeR calls, a false discovery rate-adjusted p below 0.01 and a log2 fold-change threshold of 1 were applied. As an exploratory analysis of dynamics, PCA with hierarchical clustering was applied to max-normalized trajectories of the 1000 most abundant clonotypes. Separately sequenced CD4+ and CD8+ repertoires were used to assign a CD4 or CD8 phenotype to each responding clone. The public reads were quality trimmed at Q25 with fastp and then assembled into clones with MiXCR by TCRdb, keeping productive beta chains. Every distinct CDR3 protein forms one entry, paired with its most common genes and DNA. The V and J calls were determined by TCRdb, not by the authors. In all, the sample holds around 340,000 distinct CDR3 sequences, and roughly 21% of those were seen once. The top ten hold roughly an eighth of the sample.

Rearrangement joined TRBV4-2 to TRBJ2-7; no D segment can be confidently identified. The specimen sequenced was PBMCs or a T cell subset sorted from them (not recorded which). This sequence originates from an adult woman who had mild COVID-19 (a few samples of this study predate the infection). The sample titles of this study are shuffled in the database, so cell type and time point are left out; the donor was told from shared clones. CDR3 reads: CASSQSPYEQYF. The bases read TGTGCCAGCAGCCAGTCCCCCTACGAGCAGTACTTC.